This TCR beta chain was obtained from a study of blood T cell repertoires in COVID-19. Original processing methods: How many nucleated cells were present was estimated from reference gene primer amplification. This table comes from immunoSEQ multiplex PCR, and its TCRdb copy is limited to in-frame clones, with some not included. Clonal size and the V and J genes are those of that table, whereas D and trimming came from the DNA. This table holds about 260,000 clones, 84% found once. This CDR3 is built from 13 residues. Germline CDR1 is SGHVS and CDR2 is FQNEAQ. V was cut by 3 bases and J by 7 bases, with 7 bases left in between.

The V call is TRBV7-8, the J call TRBJ1-6; D perhaps matches TRBD1 (6 bases). Sequenced: peripheral blood. The sequence came from a woman in her thirties or forties who had recovered from COVID-19. For the CDR3, the DNA is TGTGCCAGCAGCTTGACAGGAAATTCACCCCTCCACTTT. It specifies CASSLTGNSPLHF.